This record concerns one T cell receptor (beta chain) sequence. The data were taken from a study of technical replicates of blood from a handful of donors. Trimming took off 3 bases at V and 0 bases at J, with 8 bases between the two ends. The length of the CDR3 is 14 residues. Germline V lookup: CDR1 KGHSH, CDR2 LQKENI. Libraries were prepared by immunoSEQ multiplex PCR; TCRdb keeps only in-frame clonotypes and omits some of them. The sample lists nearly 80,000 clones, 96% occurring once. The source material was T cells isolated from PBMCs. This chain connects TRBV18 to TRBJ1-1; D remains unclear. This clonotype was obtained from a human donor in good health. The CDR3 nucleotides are TGTGCCAGCTCACCTCAGGTTATGAACACTGAAGCTTTCTTT. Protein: CASSPQVMNTEAFF. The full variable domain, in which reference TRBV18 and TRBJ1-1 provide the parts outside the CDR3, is NAGVMQNPRHLVRRRGQEARLRCSPMKGHSHVYWYRQLPEEGLKFMVYLQKENIIDESGMPKERFSAEFPKEGPSILRIQQVVRGDSAAYFCASSPQVMNTEAFFGQGTRLTVV.